This note documents a single T cell receptor (beta chain) sequence. No antigen is known for it. The germline V gene has CDR1 DFQATT and CDR2 SNEGSKA (reference sequence). This CDR3 contains 17 residues. Preparation of TRB cDNA libraries relied on 5' RACE carrying UMI labels. TCRdb reworked the 5' RACE reads into one entry per CDR3 protein, no DNA. This sample contains about 120,000 distinct CDR3 sequences. The entry originates in a study of CXCR3-negative and CXCR3-positive naive CD8 T cells. Regarding the study as a whole: The study found more hydrophobic TRB CDR3s in CXCR3-positive naive cells than in CXCR3-negative naive cells.

The rearrangement links TRBV20-1 to TRBJ2-3; the TRBD2 assignment by TCRdb is unverifiable without DNA. This sequence was found in a human donor in good health. Some clones in this sample may be carry-over from other donors' samples. The specimen was naive CXCR3+ CD8+ T cells from blood. The subset here: CD45RO-CCR7+CD27+CD95- naive CD8+ T cells expressing CXCR3 (TNR3+). CDR3 amino acids: CSAISSGGADRTDTQYF.